Below are 20 T cell receptor beta chains sequenced from a single sample in a study of blood T cell repertoires in COVID-19. Sequenced by immunoSEQ multiplex PCR; TCRdb stores in-frame clones only, minus some. This table holds some 490,000 clones, roughly nine tenths found once. The sample comprised PBMCs or T cells enriched from blood (not recorded which). All receptors derive from a woman aged 55-70 years who had recovered from COVID-19.

This clone was found a few times. CDR3 loop: CASSLRDSQETQYF. The CDR3 coding sequence is TGTGCCAGCTCACTCCGAGACAGCCAAGAGACCCAGTACTTC. This chain uses TRBV18 with TRBJ2-5, with D possibly being TRBD1 (5 bases). Trimming took off 4 bases at V and 1 base at J, with 10 bases between the two ends. This CDR3 has 14 amino acids. Germline CDR1 KGHSH, CDR2 LQKENI.

The gene calls are TRBV18 and TRBJ1-2; D gene unclear. This CDR3 is 18 amino acids long. Germline V lookup: CDR1 KGHSH, CDR2 LQKENI. V lost 5 bases to trimming and J lost 5 bases, with 27 bases between them. The CDR3: CASSEFTLPRAGPYGYTF. DNA for the CDR3: TGTGCCAGCTCAGAATTTACACTACCTAGGGCGGGTCCGTATGGCTACACCTTC.

CDR3 bases: TGTGCCAGCTCACCGACAGGGAGGAGCTATGGCTACACCTTC. This encodes CASSPTGRSYGYTF. The rearrangement uses TRBV18 and TRBJ1-2; TRBD1 matches at 7 bases. The V and J ends lost 3 bases and 4 bases, in that order; junction bases with no gene match: 5. Germline-derived CDR1 and CDR2 are KGHSH and LQKENI. The CDR3 contains 14 residues. Full variable domain (remainder filled in from reference TRBV18 and TRBJ1-2): NAGVMQNPRHLVRRRGQEARLRCSPMKGHSHVYWYRQLPEEGLKFMVYLQKENIIDESGMPKERFSAEFPKEGPSILRIQQVVRGDSAAYFCASSPTGRSYGYTFGSGTRLTVV.

The rearrangement joins TRBV7-8 to TRBJ2-2; D not certain. Trimming stripped 7 bases from V and 4 bases from J, with 10 bases between. This CDR3 comprises 13 residues. Germline lookup yields CDR1 SGHVS and CDR2 FQNEAQ. CDR3 region: CASTKVGTGELFF. The CDR3 DNA reads as TGTGCCAGCACCAAAGTCGGCACCGGGGAGCTGTTTTTT.

This rearrangement joins TRBV5-4 to TRBJ2-5, with 12 bases lining up with TRBD2. There are 17 residues in the CDR3. J gave up 4 bases and V 2 bases, and 9 bases lay outside the gene matches. Per the germline V gene, CDR1 is SGHNT and CDR2 is YYREEE (reference sequence). The CDR3 region has the DNA TGTGCCAGCAGCTTTGGACTAGCGGGGTTTCTTGCAGAGACCCAGTACTTC. Translating it yields CASSFGLAGFLAETQYF.

This clone has just one count. V usage is TRBV30 and J usage is TRBJ2-3; D unclear. The germline gives CDR1 GTSNPN, CDR2 SVGIG (reference sequence). CDR3 length equals 13 residues. The ends were cut back, 3 bases at V and 1 base at J, with 8 bases in the middle. The CDR3 loop is CAWSPGGTDTQYF. CDR3 DNA sequence: TGTGCCTGGAGCCCGGGTGGCACAGATACGCAGTATTTT. The full variable domain, rest sourced from reference TRBV30 and TRBJ2-3, is SQTIHQWPATLVQPVGSPLSLECTVEGTSNPNLYWYRQAAGRGLQLLFYSVGIGQISSEVPQNLSASRPQDRQFILSSKKLLLSDSGFYLCAWSPGGTDTQYFGPGTRLTVL.

The chain has TRBV3-1 (or the pseudogene TRBV3-2) and TRBJ2-3, with D possibly matching TRBD1 (5 bases). V lost 1 base and J 1 base, leaving 6 bases between the germline ends. The germline V gene encodes CDR1 LGHDT and CDR2 YNNKEL (reference sequence). The length of the CDR3 is 14 residues. Written as DNA, the CDR3 is TGTGCCAGCAGCCAAGGACAGCGCACAGATACGCAGTATTTT. It encodes CASSQGQRTDTQYF.

This clone was seen a few times. The rearrangement links TRBV19 to TRBJ2-2; D is perhaps TRBD1 (5 bases). CDR1 and CDR2 from the germline V gene are LNHDA and SQIVND (reference sequence). The CDR3 runs 17 residues. V was pared by 3 bases and J by 5 bases, with 19 bases between. The CDR3 sequence: CASSIWDGQGRTGELFF. CDR3 sequence (DNA): TGTGCCAGTAGTATTTGGGATGGGCAGGGTCGTACCGGGGAGCTGTTTTTT.

In DNA, the CDR3 is TGTGCCAGCAGCAAAGAGGACGGGAGCTCCTATAATTCACCCCTCCACTTT. This translates into CASSKEDGSSYNSPLHF. The chain recombines TRBV21-1 with TRBJ1-6. TRBV21-1 is designated a pseudogene. The CDR3 has 17 residues.

The genes are TRBV5-1 and TRBJ1-2; maybe TRBD1 (5 bases). The germline CDR1 and CDR2 sequences are SGHRS and YFSETQ. V was shortened by 2 bases and J by 0 bases, with 11 bases between the two germline ends. The CDR3 spans 15 residues. CDR3 amino acids: CASSLGAGSNYGYTF. DNA of the CDR3: TGCGCCAGCAGCTTAGGGGCAGGGTCTAACTATGGCTACACCTTC.

V and J are TRBV27 and TRBJ2-3; no firm D call. Trimming left V 6 bases short and J 0 bases short, with 13 bases between. Germline CDR1 MNHEY, CDR2 SMNVEV (reference sequence). The CDR3 has 15 residues. The DNA of the CDR3 is TGTGCCAGCAGACCTTTCACACATAGCACAGATACGCAGTATTTT. This sequence encodes CASRPFTHSTDTQYF.

This chain connects TRBV4-2 to TRBJ1-2; possible D gene TRBD1, 6 bases. The V and J ends lost 1 base and 12 bases respectively, with 21 bases between them. This CDR3 is 15 amino acids long. Germline V gives CDR1 LGHNA, CDR2 YNFKEQ. The CDR3 spells CASSQVSPRTGMDTF. The CDR3 DNA reads TGTGCCAGCAGCCAAGTATCCCCTCGTACAGGGATGGACACCTTC.

This chain connects TRBV2 to TRBJ1-2; 8 positions match TRBD1. The CDR3 covers 15 residues. Germline CDR1 SNHLY, CDR2 FYNNEI. J was trimmed by 8 bases and V by 3 bases; bases with no gene match: 11. The CDR3 sequence: CASSDRGPTQGGYTF. The CDR3 DNA sequence: TGTGCCAGCAGTGACAGGGGGCCGACTCAGGGAGGCTACACCTTC. The complete variable domain, with remaining parts taken from reference TRBV2 and TRBJ1-2, reads EPEVTQTPSHQVTQMGQEVILRCVPISNHLYFYWYRQILGQKVEFLVSFYNNEISEKSEIFDDQFSVERPDGSNFTLKIRSTKLEDSAMYFCASSDRGPTQGGYTFGSGTRLTVV.

This chain joins TRBV14 and TRBJ1-1; D gene uncertain. CDR3 length: 13 amino acids. Germline V gene data show CDR1 as SGHDN and CDR2 as FVKESK. Trimming shortened V by 3 bases and J by 2 bases, and 7 bases separated the two germline ends. CDR3 DNA: TGTGCCAGCAGCCACGGACTCAACACTGAAGCTTTCTTT. Amino acids: CASSHGLNTEAFF.

The chain couples TRBV3-1 (or the pseudogene TRBV3-2) to TRBJ1-2; 11 bases match TRBD1. With 5 bases clipped from V and 6 bases from J, the junction kept 2 bases outside the gene matches. Germline V gene sequence: CDR1 LGHDT, CDR2 YNNKEL (reference sequence). The CDR3 contains 13 residues. CDR3 bases: TGTGCCAGCAGCGAGGGACAGGGGGATGGCTACACCTTC. Protein sequence: CASSEGQGDGYTF.

The V gene is TRBV19, the J gene TRBJ1-1, with D tentatively TRBD1 (5 bases). Germline V gene data show CDR1 as LNHDA and CDR2 as SQIVND (reference sequence). This CDR3 region has 15 residues. V was pared by 7 bases and J by 1 base, with 16 bases between. CDR3 DNA sequence: TGTGCCAGTAAGGCCCGTGGGGCCGGGAACACTGAAGCTTTCTTT. Encoded protein: CASKARGAGNTEAFF. The full variable domain, its missing parts supplied by reference TRBV19 and TRBJ1-1, is DGGITQSPKYLFRKEGQNVTLSCEQNLNHDAMYWYRQDPGQGLRLIYYSQIVNDFQKGDIAEGYSVSREKKESFPLTVTSAQKNPTAFYLCASKARGAGNTEAFFGQGTRLTVV.

This chain links TRBV27 with TRBJ1-6; D might be TRBD1 (5 bases). The germline V gene encodes CDR1 MNHEY and CDR2 SMNVEV (reference sequence). V lost 6 bases to trimming and J lost 5 bases, with 11 bases between them. This CDR3 region has 14 residues. This CDR3 is CASRTVLNNSPLHF. CDR3 coding DNA: TGTGCCAGCAGGACAGTCCTCAATAATTCACCCCTCCACTTT.

About this clone: The same CDR3 also results from other DNA sequences found in this sample. The V gene is TRBV27, the J gene TRBJ1-1; D is perhaps TRBD1 (6 bases). Germline V CDR1 and CDR2: MNHEY, SMNVEV (reference sequence). The CDR3 has 13 amino acids. Trimming cost V 4 bases and J 3 bases, with 9 bases left between them. CDR3 nucleotides: TGTGCCAGCAGTTCGACAGGCTACACTGAAGCTTTCTTT. It is translated as CASSSTGYTEAFF.

This chain links TRBV9 with TRBJ1-6; 8 positions match TRBD1. The germline CDR1 and CDR2 sequences are SGDLS and YYNGEE. With 0 bases clipped from V and 9 bases from J, the junction kept 8 bases outside the gene matches. The CDR3 runs to 16 residues. In DNA form, the CDR3 reads TGTGCCAGCAGCGTAGGGACAGGGTCCTTGGTTTCACCCCTCCACTTT. Its protein is CASSVGTGSLVSPLHF. Full variable domain (missing parts from reference TRBV9 and TRBJ1-6): DSGVTQTPKHLITATGQRVTLRCSPRSGDLSVYWYQQSLDQGLQFLIQYYNGEERAKGNILERFSAQQFPDLHSELNLSSLELGDSALYFCASSVGTGSLVSPLHFGNGTRLTVT.

The chain carries TRBV2 and TRBJ2-4; possibly TRBD2 for D (6 bases). The germline V and J ends were trimmed by 5 bases and 0 bases, with 14 bases remaining between them. Germline lookup yields CDR1 SNHLY and CDR2 FYNNEI. The CDR3 contains 16 residues. The CDR3 spells CASSPSGTLAKNIQYF. The CDR3 DNA follows: TGTGCCAGCAGTCCTTCCGGGACTCTAGCCAAAAACATTCAGTACTTC.